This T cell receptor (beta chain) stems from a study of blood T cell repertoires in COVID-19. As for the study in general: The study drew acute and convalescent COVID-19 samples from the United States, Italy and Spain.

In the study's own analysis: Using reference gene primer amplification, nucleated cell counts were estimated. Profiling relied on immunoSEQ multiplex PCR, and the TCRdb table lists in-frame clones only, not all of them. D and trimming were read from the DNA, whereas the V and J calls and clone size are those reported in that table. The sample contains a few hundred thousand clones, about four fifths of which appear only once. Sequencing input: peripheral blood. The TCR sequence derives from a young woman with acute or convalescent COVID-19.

DNA for the CDR3: TGTGCCAGCAGTGAGGTCAGGAGGGGCACCGGGGAGCTGTTTTTT. Protein sequence: CASSEVRRGTGELFF. This chain joins TRBV2 and TRBJ2-2; a possible D gene is TRBD2 (6 bases). V gave up 3 bases and J gave up 4 bases, with 12 bases separating them. Germline lookup yields CDR1 SNHLY and CDR2 FYNNEI. The CDR3 sequence is 15 residues long.